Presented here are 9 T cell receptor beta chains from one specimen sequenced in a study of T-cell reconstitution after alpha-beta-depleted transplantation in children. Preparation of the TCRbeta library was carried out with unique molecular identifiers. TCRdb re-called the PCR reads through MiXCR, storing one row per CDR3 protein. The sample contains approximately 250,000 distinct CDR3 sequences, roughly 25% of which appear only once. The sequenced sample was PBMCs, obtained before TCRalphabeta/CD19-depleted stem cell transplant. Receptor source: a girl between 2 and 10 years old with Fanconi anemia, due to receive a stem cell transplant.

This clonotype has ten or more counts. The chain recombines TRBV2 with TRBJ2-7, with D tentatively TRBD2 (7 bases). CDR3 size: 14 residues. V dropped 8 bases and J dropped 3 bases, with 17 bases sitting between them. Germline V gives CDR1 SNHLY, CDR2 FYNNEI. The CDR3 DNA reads TGTGCCAGCTCGGCGGGGGCCCCCTACTACGAGCAGTACTTC. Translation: CASSAGAPYYEQYF.

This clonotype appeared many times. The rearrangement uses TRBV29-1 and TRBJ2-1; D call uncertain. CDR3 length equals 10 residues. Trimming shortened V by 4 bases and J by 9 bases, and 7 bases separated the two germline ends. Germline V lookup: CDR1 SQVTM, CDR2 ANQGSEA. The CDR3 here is CSVVGREQFF. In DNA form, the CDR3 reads TGCAGCGTTGTAGGTCGTGAGCAGTTCTTC.

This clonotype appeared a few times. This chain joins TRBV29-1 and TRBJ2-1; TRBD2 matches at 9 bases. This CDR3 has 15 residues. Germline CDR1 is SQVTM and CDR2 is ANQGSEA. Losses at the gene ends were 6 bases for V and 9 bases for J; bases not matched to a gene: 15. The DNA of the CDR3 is TGCAGCGTCTACGGAGCGGGGGGAGGCTTTATTGAGCAGTTCTTC. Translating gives CSVYGAGGGFIEQFF.

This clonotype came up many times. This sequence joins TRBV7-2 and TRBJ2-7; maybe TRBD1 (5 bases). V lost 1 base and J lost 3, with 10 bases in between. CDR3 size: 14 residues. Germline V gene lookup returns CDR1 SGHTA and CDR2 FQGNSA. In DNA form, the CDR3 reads TGTGCCAGCAGCTTAGGTGGACACCGCTACGAGCAGTACTTC. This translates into CASSLGGHRYEQYF.

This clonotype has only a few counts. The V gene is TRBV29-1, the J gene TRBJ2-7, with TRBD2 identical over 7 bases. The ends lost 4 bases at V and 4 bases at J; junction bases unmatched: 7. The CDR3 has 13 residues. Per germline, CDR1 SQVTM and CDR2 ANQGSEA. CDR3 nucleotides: TGCAGCGTTGTGCCCGGGGGGAGGTACGAGCAGTACTTC. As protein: CSVVPGGRYEQYF.

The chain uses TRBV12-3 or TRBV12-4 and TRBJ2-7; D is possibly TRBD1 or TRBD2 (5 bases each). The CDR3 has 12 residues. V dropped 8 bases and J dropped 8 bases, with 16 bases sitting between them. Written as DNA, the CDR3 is TGTGCCAGCGGAGACCGGGGCCCAAAGCAGTACTTC. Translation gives CASGDRGPKQYF.

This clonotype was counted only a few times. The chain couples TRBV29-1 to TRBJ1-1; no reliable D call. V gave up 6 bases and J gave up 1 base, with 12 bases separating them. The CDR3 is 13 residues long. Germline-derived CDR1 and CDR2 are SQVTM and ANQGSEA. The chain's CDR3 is CSVPFAGNTEAFF. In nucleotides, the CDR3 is TGCAGCGTCCCGTTCGCGGGGAACACTGAAGCTTTCTTT.

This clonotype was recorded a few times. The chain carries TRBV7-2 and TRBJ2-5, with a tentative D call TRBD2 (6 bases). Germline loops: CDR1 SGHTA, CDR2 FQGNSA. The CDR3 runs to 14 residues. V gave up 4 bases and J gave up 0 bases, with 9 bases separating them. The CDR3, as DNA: TGTGCCAGCAGCTCCGGGGACTACCAAGAGACCCAGTACTTC. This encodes CASSSGDYQETQYF.

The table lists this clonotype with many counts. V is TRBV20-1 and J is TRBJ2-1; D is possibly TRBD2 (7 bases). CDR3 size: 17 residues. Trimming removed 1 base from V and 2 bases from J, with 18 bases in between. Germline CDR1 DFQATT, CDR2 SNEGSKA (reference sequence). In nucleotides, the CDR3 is TGCAGTGCTAGAGGGTTGCCGCGGGGGCGCGCCTACAATGAGCAGTTCTTC. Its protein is CSARGLPRGRAYNEQFF.